This T cell receptor (beta chain) appears in the sequencing data of a study of blood T cells in healthy people across ages. This CDR3 spans 14 amino acids. The germline V gene encodes CDR1 LGHNA and CDR2 YSLEER. A second PCR, run for roughly 7 to 11 cycles, used a sample-barcoded 5' primer plus a J-beta primer mix. MiXCR was run by TCRdb on the 5' RACE reads, yielding one entry per CDR3 protein. Of 1.5 million to 2 million distinct CDR3 sequences in the sample, roughly 27% were seen once. Each individual donor underwent a draw of 8 to 10 milliliters of peripheral blood. The origin of this receptor is a woman aged 25 to 39 in good health. Sequences were obtained from blood. J is TRBJ2-4 and V is TRBV4-3; D remains ambiguous. The DNA end is more similar to TRBJ2-7, so the J call may be wrong. This CDR3 is CASSQDLRRSEQYF. In nucleotides, the CDR3 is TGCGCCAGCAGCCAAGATCTGCGAAGGTCCGAGCAGTACTTC.